This T cell receptor (beta chain) was sequenced for a study of cytomegalovirus exposure and HLA in healthy donors. PCR amplification relied on 60 Vbeta primers (plus 13 Jbeta primers). Sequencing was performed with immunoSEQ multiplex PCR; in TCRdb, only in-frame clones are kept and a portion is missing. The repertoire includes some 190,000 clones, about four fifths of them detected once, and 1.9% sits in the top ten. The V and J ends lost 2 bases and 10 bases respectively, with 9 bases between them. The germline V gene has CDR1 LNHNV and CDR2 YYDKDF (reference sequence). This CDR3 comprises 12 residues.

The sequenced material came from PBMCs. This clonotype was sampled from a woman between 25 and 40 years old in good health and CMV-seronegative. The chain employs TRBV15 and TRBJ1-5; D not certain. The CDR3 sequence is CATSRYSLPQHF. The CDR3 DNA follows: TGTGCCACCAGCAGATACAGTTTACCCCAGCATTTT.